This TCR beta chain was identified during a study of PD-L1 blockade in urothelial cancer. Whole-study context: The study started patients on atezolizumab in about 2014, giving 1,200 mg intravenously every 3 weeks. Blood analysis occurred 3 weeks (second dose) and 6 weeks after treatment start. The study recovered a median of roughly 140,000 T cells per blood sample.

Measured with immunoSEQ multiplex PCR; TCRdb has only the in-frame clones, and not every one. Of 20,000 to 30,000 clones listed, roughly 85% are singletons. The sample here was PBMCs, taken around atezolizumab (anti-PD-L1) treatment. The clonotype was recovered from a man aged 45-60 years with urothelial cancer.

CDR3 in DNA: TGTGCCAGCAGAACACTATATAATTCACCCCTCCACTTT. As protein: CASRTLYNSPLHF. The chain recombines TRBV6-1 with TRBJ1-6, with D unclear. This CDR3 region has 13 residues. CDR1 MNHNS and CDR2 SASEGT come from the germline V gene. V lost 6 bases and J lost 4, with 7 bases in between.